These T cell receptor beta chains were read from a single sample in a study of shared clonotypes between healthy human individuals. The protocol was immunoSEQ multiplex PCR, while the TCRdb copy is restricted to in-frame clones and leaves out a portion. The data show hundreds of thousands of clones, about 95% seen once. Sequencing was carried out using naive CD8+ T cells sorted from blood. These receptor sequences come from a woman aged 25-40 years in good health. The CDR3 runs from the conserved cysteine through the conserved F or W. The order of the fields is J gene, D gene, V gene, clone size, CDR3 protein, CDR3 DNA. D genes are given only for firm matches. Clone size appears in some rows only: once, few, many, or a class for an expanded clone.

TRBJ2-7	-	TRBV7-2	-	CASSLRLAGEQYF	TGTGCCAGCAGCTTGAGGCTAGCAGGCGAGCAGTACTTC
TRBJ2-7	TRBD2	TRBV7-6	-	CASSLALGGAYEQYF	TGTGCCAGCAGCTTAGCGTTGGGGGGGGCCTACGAGCAGTACTTC
TRBJ2-7	-	TRBV5-1	-	CASSAGVFQDEQYF	TGCGCCAGCAGTGCAGGAGTCTTTCAGGACGAGCAGTACTTC
TRBJ2-5	-	TRBV13	-	CASSLDLGQETQYF	TGTGCCAGCAGCTTAGATCTAGGGCAAGAGACCCAGTACTTC
TRBJ2-6	-	TRBV15	-	CATSRDRYAGANVLTF	TGTGCCACCAGCAGAGATAGGTATGCTGGGGCCAACGTCCTGACTTTC
TRBJ2-3	TRBD2	TRBV9	-	CASSVLAGGLSDTQYF	TGTGCCAGCAGCGTTCTAGCGGGAGGATTGTCAGATACGCAGTATTTT
TRBJ2-1	TRBD2	TRBV28	once	CASSFRRLAGVYEQFF	TGTGCCAGCAGTTTTAGGCGACTAGCGGGAGTATATGAGCAGTTCTTC
TRBJ2-7	TRBD2	TRBV9	once	CASSDGTSGLGQYF	TGTGCCAGCAGCGACGGGACTAGCGGCCTTGGGCAGTACTTC
TRBJ2-7	-	TRBV10-3	-	CAISEYVGASSYEQYF	TGTGCCATCAGTGAGTACGTCGGGGCGAGCTCCTACGAGCAGTACTTC
TRBJ2-7	-	TRBV27	once	CASSASSTRTPYEQYF	TGTGCCAGCAGTGCCTCGTCGACCCGCACCCCCTACGAGCAGTACTTC
TRBJ2-1	TRBD1	TRBV5-1	-	CASSLDRGSYNEQFF	TGCGCCAGCAGCTTAGACAGGGGCTCCTACAATGAGCAGTTCTTC
TRBJ2-2	TRBD1	TRBV9	-	CASSGRGTGFRELFF	TGTGCCAGCAGCGGTCGCGGGACAGGGTTCCGGGAGCTGTTTTTT
TRBJ1-5	-	TRBV4-1	-	CASSQVMAANQPQHF	TGCGCCAGCAGCCAAGTAATGGCGGCAAATCAGCCCCAGCATTTT
TRBJ1-1	-	TRBV7-8	-	CASSIILTNTEAFF	TGTGCCAGCAGTATTATACTTACGAACACTGAAGCTTTCTTT
TRBJ1-2	-	TRBV4-1	-	CASSQDSGFSGYTF	TGCGCCAGCAGCCAAGACTCAGGGTTCAGTGGCTACACCTTC
TRBJ2-3	-	TRBV5-6	-	CASSYYTIASTDTQYF	TGTGCCAGCAGTTATTATACTATCGCCAGCACAGATACGCAGTATTTT
TRBJ1-1	TRBD1	TRBV7-6	-	CASSLAGAGGDTEAFF	TGTGCCAGCAGCTTAGCTGGTGCAGGGGGGGACACTGAAGCTTTCTTT
TRBJ2-7	TRBD2	TRBV28	-	CASAGTSGSYEQYF	TGTGCCAGCGCTGGGACTAGCGGGAGTTACGAGCAGTACTTC
TRBJ2-1	-	TRBV13	-	CASSLEGGPPSNEQFF	TGTGCCAGCAGCTTAGAGGGCGGTCCGCCCTCCAATGAGCAGTTCTTC
TRBJ1-5	TRBD1	TRBV2	-	CASSDGQGNQSQHF	TGTGCCAGCAGTGACGGACAGGGGAATCAGTCCCAGCATTTT
TRBJ2-3	TRBD2	TRBV28	-	CASSSTIAGVPDTQYF	TGTGCCAGCAGTTCGACCATAGCGGGAGTTCCAGATACGCAGTATTTT
TRBJ2-7	-	TRBV6-1	-	CASSGDNSYEQYF	TGTGCCAGCTCAGGGGATAATTCCTACGAGCAGTACTTC
TRBJ2-2	-	TRBV27	few	CASSLGKNTGELFF	TGTGCCAGCAGTTTAGGGAAGAACACCGGGGAGCTGTTTTTT
TRBJ1-5	-	TRBV6-5	-	CASSYSGWRQPQHF	TGTGCCAGCAGTTACTCGGGGTGGCGACAGCCCCAGCATTTT
TRBJ1-2	TRBD1	TRBV27	-	CASSLGTGGFGYTF	TGTGCCAGCAGTTTAGGGACAGGGGGCTTTGGCTACACCTTC
TRBJ2-5	-	TRBV10-1	once	CASSDKPLPSSTQYF	TGCGCCAGCAGTGACAAGCCTCTCCCCTCTTCGACCCAGTACTTC
TRBJ2-7	TRBD1	TRBV14	-	CASSQRGGQGPYEQYF	TGTGCCAGCAGCCAGAGAGGGGGACAGGGGCCCTACGAGCAGTACTTC
TRBJ1-4	-	TRBV28	-	CASSLSDKVREKLFF	TGTGCCAGCAGTTTGTCGGACAAGGTCAGGGAAAAACTGTTTTTT
TRBJ2-7	-	TRBV11-2	-	CASSHAPSPSYEQYF	TGTGCCAGCAGCCACGCCCCTTCCCCATCCTACGAGCAGTACTTC
TRBJ2-7	TRBD2	TRBV27	once	CASSFSGTSYEQYF	TGTGCCAGCAGTTTTAGCGGGACATCCTACGAGCAGTACTTC
TRBJ2-1	TRBD2	TRBV6-5	-	CASSPGTSRVDEQFF	TGTGCCAGCAGTCCCGGGACTAGTAGAGTCGATGAGCAGTTCTTC
TRBJ1-3	TRBD1	TRBV28	once	CASSLREYRGGNTIYF	TGTGCCAGCAGTTTAAGGGAATACAGGGGGGGAAACACCATATATTTT
TRBJ2-1	-	TRBV19	-	CASSIGSSNYNEQFF	TGTGCCAGTAGTATTGGGTCTAGCAACTACAATGAGCAGTTCTTC
TRBJ1-1	TRBD1	TRBV4-1	few	CASSHNNQGEDTEAFF	TGCGCCAGCAGCCACAATAATCAGGGGGAGGACACTGAAGCTTTCTTT
TRBJ2-7	-	TRBV4-1	-	CASSQGVSFSEQYF	TGCGCCAGCAGCCAAGGCGTATCTTTCTCCGAGCAGTACTTC
TRBJ2-7	-	TRBV21-1	-	CASSKSDRGPAYEQYF	TGTGCCAGCAGCAAATCGGACAGGGGGCCGGCCTACGAGCAGTACTTC
TRBJ2-1	-	TRBV27	-	CASRTGSYNEQFF	TGTGCCAGCAGAACCGGCTCCTACAATGAGCAGTTCTTC
TRBJ2-7	-	TRBV28	-	CASSQPRDQGTYEQYF	TGTGCCAGCAGTCAACCCCGGGACCAGGGCACCTACGAGCAGTACTTC
TRBJ2-7	-	TRBV11-2	-	CASSLELPYEQYF	TGTGCCAGCAGCTTAGAATTGCCCTACGAGCAGTACTTC
TRBJ2-7	-	TRBV6-5	-	CASRDSFYEQYF	TGTGCCAGCAGGGACAGTTTCTACGAGCAGTACTTC
TRBJ2-1	TRBD2	TRBV29-1	-	CSVKLAESSYNEQFF	TGCAGCGTCAAGCTAGCGGAGAGCTCCTACAATGAGCAGTTCTTC